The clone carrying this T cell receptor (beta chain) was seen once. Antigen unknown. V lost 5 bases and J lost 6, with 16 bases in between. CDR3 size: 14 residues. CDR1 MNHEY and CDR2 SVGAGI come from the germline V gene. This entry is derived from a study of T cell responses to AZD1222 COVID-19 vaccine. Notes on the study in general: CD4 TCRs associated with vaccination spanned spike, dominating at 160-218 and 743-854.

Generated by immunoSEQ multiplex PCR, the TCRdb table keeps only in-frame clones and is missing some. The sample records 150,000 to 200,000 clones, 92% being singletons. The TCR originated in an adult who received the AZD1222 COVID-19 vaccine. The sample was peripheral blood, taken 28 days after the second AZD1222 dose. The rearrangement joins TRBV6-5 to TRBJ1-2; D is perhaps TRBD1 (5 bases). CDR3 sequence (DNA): TGTGCCAGCAGTCCCAACAGGAGGGGCCATGGCTACACCTTC. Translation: CASSPNRRGHGYTF.